These 18 T cell receptor beta chains were sequenced from one sample in a study of T cells after somatic rescue of genetic block (dated by TCRdb to 2020 to 2022). Library preparation was by the immunoSEQ multiplex PCR assay. Not all clones reach the TCRdb copy of this immuneACCESS table, which keeps in-frame sequences only. Checked studies attribute under half of the gap to unresolved V genes and leave the rest unexplained. Across this sample there are some 70,000 clones, with roughly 88% seen only once. The top ten clonotypes cover 2.5% to 3% of the sample. Sequencing was performed on peripheral blood mononuclear cells (PBMCs). Receptor source: a man aged 25 to 45.

The chain combines TRBV30 with TRBJ2-2, with D unclear. V was cut by 5 bases and J by 6 bases, with 13 bases left in between. Germline-derived CDR1 and CDR2 are GTSNPN and SVGIG (reference sequence). This CDR3 contains 13 residues. CDR3 amino acids: CAWEASSPGELFF. The CDR3 DNA follows: TGTGCCTGGGAGGCCAGTAGTCCCGGGGAGCTGTTTTTT.

The V gene is TRBV7-2, the J gene TRBJ2-2; D is tentatively TRBD1 or TRBD2 (5 bases each). V was trimmed by 0 bases and J by 0 bases, leaving 5 bases between them. In germline, CDR1 is SGHTA, CDR2 FQGNSA. The CDR3 is 15 amino acids. CDR3 protein: CASSLAGPNTGELFF. CDR3 DNA sequence: TGTGCCAGCAGCTTAGCGGGACCGAACACCGGGGAGCTGTTTTTT.

DNA of the CDR3: TGTGCCAGCAGCTCCCTGAGCGTACAAGAGACCCAGTACTTC. Its translation: CASSSLSVQETQYF. The gene calls are TRBV7-8 and TRBJ2-5; D remains ambiguous. The CDR3 loop spans 14 amino acids. Germline loops: CDR1 SGHVS, CDR2 FQNEAQ. V was clipped by 4 bases and J by 2 bases, with 11 bases between them.

The genes are TRBV19 and TRBJ2-5; D assignment may be TRBD1 or TRBD2 (6 bases each). The DNA end favors TRBJ2-7, so the J call may be wrong. Germline CDR1 LNHDA, CDR2 SQIVND (reference sequence). The CDR3 runs to 14 residues. The CDR3: CASAGGPSSYEQYF. CDR3 DNA sequence: TGTGCCAGTGCCGGGGGCCCCAGCTCCTACGAGCAGTACTTC.

The chain links TRBV21-1 to TRBJ2-1; the table's D call of TRBD2 was not tested on the DNA. TRBV21-1 is described as a pseudogene. The CDR3 has 17 amino acids. CDR3 loop: CASRTPFKRERFNEQFF. The CDR3 nucleotides read TGTGCCAGCAGAACCCCATTCAAGCGGGAGCGATTCAATGAGCAGTTCTTC.

J is TRBJ1-5 and V is TRBV28; no clear D gene. This CDR3 region has 14 residues. The germline CDR1 and CDR2 sequences are MDHEN and SYDVKM. Trimming stripped 5 bases from V and 4 bases from J, with 12 bases between. The CDR3 loop is CASSPRGPNQPQHF. For the CDR3, the DNA is TGTGCCAGCAGTCCCCGTGGGCCGAATCAGCCCCAGCATTTT.

The V gene is TRBV30, the J gene TRBJ1-5; D perhaps matches TRBD1 (5 bases). The CDR3 covers 15 residues. Between the trimmed V and J ends, which lost 2 bases and 2 bases, there was a span of 13 bases. Germline CDR1 reads GTSNPN; CDR2 reads SVGIG (reference sequence). The CDR3 is CAWSKRGARNQPQHF. CDR3 DNA: TGTGCCTGGAGTAAAAGGGGCGCGCGCAATCAGCCCCAGCATTTT.

J is TRBJ2-3 and V is TRBV6-4; 11 bases map to TRBD2. CDR1 and CDR2 (germline): MRHNA, SNTAGT. Trimming cost V 8 bases and J 1 base; bases outside gene matches: 5. The CDR3 runs to 15 residues. CDR3 sequence (DNA): TGTGCCAGCCTCCTAGCGGGGGGCGGCACAGATACGCAGTATTTT. It encodes CASLLAGGGTDTQYF.

The CDR3 DNA reads as TGCGCCAGCAGCCGGGGTGGTCATGCTACTAATGAAAAACTGTTTTTT. It encodes CASSRGGHATNEKLFF. This chain connects TRBV5-1 to TRBJ1-4; D is ambiguous. The germline V gene encodes CDR1 SGHRS and CDR2 YFSETQ. CDR3 length: 16 amino acids. The V end was cut by 4 bases, the J end by 2 bases, with 15 bases between.

This sequence joins TRBV9 and TRBJ2-4, with 7 bases lining up with TRBD1. With 3 bases clipped from V and 8 bases from J, the junction kept 5 bases outside the gene matches. Germline CDR1 and CDR2: SGDLS and YYNGEE. The CDR3 has 13 amino acids. The CDR3 bases are TGTGCCAGCAGCGACAACAGGGGTGACATTCAGTACTTC. This codes for CASSDNRGDIQYF.

This rearrangement joins TRBV5-6 to TRBJ2-2; D perhaps matches TRBD1 (6 bases). Germline V gene lookup returns CDR1 SGHDT and CDR2 YYEEEE. The CDR3 extends over 17 amino acids. V lost 3 bases and J lost 5, with 20 bases in between. For the CDR3, the DNA is TGTGCCAGCAGCTCCCCCCGACCGTGGGACATGACCGGGGAGCTGTTTTTT. Protein product: CASSSPRPWDMTGELFF.

J is TRBJ2-3 and V is TRBV28, with D hard to call. Trimming stripped 8 bases from V and 2 bases from J, with 11 bases between. Germline V gives CDR1 MDHEN, CDR2 SYDVKM. The CDR3 has 13 amino acids. This chain's CDR3 is CASWRGDTDTQYF. The CDR3, as DNA: TGTGCCAGCTGGCGAGGTGACACAGATACGCAGTATTTT.

The chain is built from TRBV6-5 and TRBJ2-2; D gene ambiguous. Looked up from germline, CDR1 is MNHEY and CDR2 is SVGAGI. The V gene lost 0 bases and the J gene lost 2 bases, with 7 bases spanning the gap. The CDR3 consists of 15 residues. The CDR3, as DNA: TGTGCCAGCAGTTACTCGCGACAAAACACCGGGGAGCTGTTTTTT. Its protein product is CASSYSRQNTGELFF.

This chain uses TRBV5-1 with TRBJ1-4; D is unresolved. The germline V and J ends were trimmed by 5 bases and 5 bases, with 10 bases remaining between them. From germline, CDR1 is SGHRS and CDR2 YFSETQ. The length of the CDR3 is 13 residues. CDR3 sequence (DNA): TGCGCCAGCAGTCCCGGGCTGAATGAAAAACTGTTTTTT. Translating gives CASSPGLNEKLFF.

The chain employs TRBV25-1 and TRBJ2-5; 8 bases line up with TRBD2. The germline V gene has CDR1 MGHDK and CDR2 SYGVNS. After removal of 5 bases from V and 5 bases from J, the junction contained 10 bases not matched to a gene. This CDR3 spans 15 amino acids. The CDR3, as DNA: TGTGCCAGCAGTCAACCGGGGGGGGTACCGGAGACCCAGTACTTC. As protein: CASSQPGGVPETQYF.

CDR3: CASSKRIAGESGELFF. The DNA for the CDR3 is TGTGCCAGCAGCAAACGTATCGCGGGGGAGTCCGGGGAGCTGTTTTTT. This chain uses TRBV21-1 with TRBJ2-2; TRBD2 is the table's D call, not checked against the DNA. TRBV21-1 is labeled a pseudogene. This CDR3 region has 16 residues.

This chain joins TRBV7-9 and TRBJ2-1; the D gene is possibly TRBD2 (7 bases). Germline V gene data show CDR1 as SEHNR and CDR2 as FQNEAQ (reference sequence). Trimming shortened V by 0 bases and J by 10 bases, and 19 bases separated the two germline ends. There are 16 residues in the CDR3. The CDR3 loop reads CASSLADAGGGGEQFF. CDR3 DNA: TGTGCCAGCAGCTTAGCAGATGCTGGGGGCGGGGGCGAGCAGTTCTTC. The full variable domain, its missing parts supplied by reference TRBV7-9 and TRBJ2-1, is DTGVSQNPRHKITKRGQNVTFRCDPISEHNRLYWYRQTLGQGPEFLTYFQNEAQLEKSRLLSDRFSAERPKGSFSTLEIQRTEQGDSAMYLCASSLADAGGGGEQFFGPGTRLTVL.

The rearrangement uses TRBV19 and TRBJ1-2, with D possibly matching TRBD1 (6 bases). The V end lost 3 bases, the J end lost 7 bases, and 12 bases lay between the germline ends. CDR3 size: 13 residues. Germline V gene lookup returns CDR1 LNHDA and CDR2 SQIVND (reference sequence). The DNA of the CDR3 is TGTGCCAGTAGTATCCGACAGGCTACTGGCTACACCTTC. It specifies CASSIRQATGYTF.